This record concerns one T cell receptor beta chain sequence. The antigen is not known. CDR3 length: 15 amino acids. Germline assignment: CDR1 ENHRY and CDR2 SYGVKD. The data were obtained in a study of T cell clusters in autoimmune cytopenias. Study-wide results and limits: TRB repertoire shifts in secondary cytopenia and chronic lymphocytic leukemia mostly reflected lymphoma, not autoimmunity.

Multiplex touch-down PCR amplified TRB using TRB-A and TRB-B pools in one tube. TCRdb reanalyzed the multiplex PCR reads, giving one entry per CDR3 protein sequence and no DNA. The sample features about 5,000 distinct CDR3 sequences, with around 24% in its top ten. TRB amplification used roughly 250 ng of peripheral blood genomic DNA. The sequencing sample was made of peripheral blood. The V call is TRBV10-3, the J call TRBJ1-1; the TRBD1 assignment by TCRdb is unverifiable without DNA. The TCR originated in a human donor with an autoimmune cytopenia or autoimmune hepatitis (not recorded which). The CDR3 region is CAISESEGLNTEAFF.